This TCR beta chain was documented in a study of T cells in women clearing cervical HPV infection (dated by TCRdb to about 2018). About the study as a whole: Cases were approximately 25 women with histologically confirmed HPV16-related CIN3 or worse, including a couple of invasive cancers. Blood from cases was collected at the visit at which the lesion was first identified, whereas blood from controls was collected once infection was no longer detected. Cases had a median age of roughly 35 years compared with approximately 40 for controls, and baseline characteristics showed no significant differences between the groups. Because only a few women had HLA typing data, the possibility that HLA type acted as a confounder could not be ruled out. The 20 to 25 controls were women who cleared a single incident HPV16 infection within 12 months without developing precancer or cancer. Cases were matched to controls by age within five years and by the year the sample was collected. The parent cohort enrolled about 10,000 women aged 18 or older in Guanacaste, Costa Rica, in about 1992 to 1994 and followed the women for around 7 years. Quality controls consisted of five blinded duplicates per group, for a total of some 60 samples made up of roughly 50 participants and around ten replicates. Among cases, blood sampling came a median of approximately 150 days after lesion detection, with an interquartile range of about 85 to 200 days. The exploratory proof-of-principle case-control study was nested within the Guanacaste HPV Natural History Study in Costa Rica and compared TCR repertoires across cervical HPV16 outcomes. The research as a whole found: Cases were distinguished from controls with an estimated AUC of around 0.85 by random forest classifiers combining richness and V gene abundances. Across sequencing depths, CIN3+ cases showed significantly higher TCR repertoire richness than controls, but evenness did not differ between the groups. The cross-sectional design could not show whether the associations came before the infection or were a result of it, and neither effector/memory subsets nor HPV-specific T cells were isolated. Because the number of T cells per sample was unknown, the richness differences could reflect varying T-cell content rather than repertoire biology.

Every participant had a single incident cervical HPV16 infection, and women with prevalent HPV16 infections were excluded. Cervical HPV DNA was detected by MY09/MY11 PCR, and genotyping was performed by dot-blot hybridization. Roughly 15 mL of heparinized blood was centrifuged, after which the buffy coat was aliquoted, frozen at -30 degrees C, and then stored at -80 degrees C. QIAGEN kits were used to extract genomic DNA from buffy coat specimens. A remark on this clone: This clone's antigen is unknown.

Using the immunoSEQ assay, multiplex PCR amplified TCR beta CDR3 regions from an average of 1200 ng of genomic DNA per sample. Primer bias was corrected in the assay by using a complete synthetic TCR repertoire to establish an amplification baseline. Amplicons were sequenced on the Illumina platform. Turning to the authors' computational methods: Sequences were error-corrected by clustering with frequency ratios and a modified nearest-neighbor algorithm, then analyzed in the immunoSEQ Analyzer with IMGT gene definitions. TCR richness and evenness were averaged over 20 rarefaction repeats at each rarefaction depth, excluding samples with fewer sequences than the depth. V, D and J gene relative abundances were compared between groups with Wilcoxon rank sum tests, applying FDR correction. Blinded duplicates gave an intraclass correlation of roughly 95% for TCR richness and an average of roughly 76% across 66 gene segments. The clones in this table, taken by TCRdb from immuneACCESS, are in-frame only. Not every clone is retained; where verified, under half of the shortfall comes from an unresolved V gene, and the cause of the rest is unknown. V and J calls and clone size are copied from that table; D and trimming were computed from the DNA. The sample's clone listing holds about 46,000 clones. The ten largest make up about a third of the sample.

Sequencing used blood buffy coat. This clonotype was obtained from a woman aged 18-70 years with a cervical HPV16 infection that either progressed to CIN3+ or cleared (not recorded which).

Incomplete CDR3 DNA: TGTGCCAGCAGCCCAGAGGGTCGGCAGGGAGATACG. Translated, it reads CASSPEGRQGDT. The entire CDR3 is CASSPEGRQGDTQYF. The sequence joins TRBV7-2 to TRBJ2-3; the D region is possibly TRBD1 or TRBD2, each matching across 5 bases. The read ends 3 residues shy of where the CDR3 ends; the end is completed using the germline J gene. The CDR3 runs 15 amino acids, cysteine and phenylalanine included. The CDR3 was read in part: 36 bases, with the frame set at base 1. According to the germline V gene, CDR1 reads SGHTA and CDR2 reads FQGNSA. V loses 5 bases of germline sequence and J loses 5 bases, and the interval between the two ends is 17 bases.